Shown below are 27 T cell receptor beta chains from a single sample sequenced in a study of blood T cell repertoires in COVID-19. Sequenced by immunoSEQ multiplex PCR; TCRdb stores in-frame clones only, minus some. This table has approximately 77,000 clones, about 90% appearing once. Sequenced sample: peripheral blood. These TCRs come from a man aged 50 to 59 with active COVID-19.

The chain uses TRBV7-8 and TRBJ2-1; TRBD2 matches at 15 bases. This CDR3 has 16 residues. J was trimmed by 14 bases and V by 1 base; bases with no gene match: 9. The V gene's germline CDR1 is SGHVS and CDR2 FQNEAQ. The CDR3 loop reads CASSLVRTSGGAREFF. Written as DNA, the CDR3 is TGTGCCAGCAGCTTAGTCCGGACTAGCGGGGGGGCTCGCGAGTTCTTC. Full variable domain (rest looked up from reference TRBV7-8 and TRBJ2-1): GAGVSQSPRYKVAKRGQDVALRCDPISGHVSLFWYQQALGQGPEFLTYFQNEAQLDKSGLPSDRFFAERPEGSVSTLKIQRTQQEDSAVYLCASSLVRTSGGAREFFGPGTRLTVL.

The chain has TRBV11-1 and TRBJ2-7; D is possibly TRBD2 (5 bases). Trimming shortened V by 7 bases and J by 8 bases, and 15 bases separated the two germline ends. The CDR3 length is 12 residues. In germline, CDR1 is SGHAT, CDR2 FQDESV (reference sequence). This chain's CDR3 is CASTTTGGQQYF. For the CDR3, the DNA is TGTGCCAGCACCACTACTGGAGGACAGCAGTACTTC.

The chain is built from TRBV7-9 and TRBJ1-3; maybe TRBD1 (6 bases). Trimming took off 3 bases at V and 1 base at J, with 13 bases between the two ends. CDR3 length: 16 residues. Germline V gene sequence: CDR1 SEHNR, CDR2 FQNEAQ (reference sequence). The CDR3 DNA follows: TGTGCCAGCAGCTTTACAGGGTTAGTGTCTGGAAACACCATATATTTT. It translates to CASSFTGLVSGNTIYF.

The genes are TRBV7-2 and TRBJ1-4; TRBD1 agrees at 9 bases. Germline lookup yields CDR1 SGHTA and CDR2 FQGNSA. The CDR3 consists of 16 residues. After removal of 1 base from V and 3 bases from J, the junction contained 3 bases not matched to a gene. This chain's CDR3 is CASSLGGTGPNEKLFF. CDR3 in DNA: TGTGCCAGCAGCTTAGGTGGGACAGGGCCTAATGAAAAACTGTTTTTT.

The rearrangement uses TRBV5-6 and TRBJ1-5, with D unresolved. Germline CDR1 reads SGHDT; CDR2 reads YYEEEE. The CDR3 is made up of 16 amino acids. V was shortened by 2 bases and J by 4 bases, with 16 bases between the two germline ends. The CDR3 protein is CASSFGGLSLNQPQHF. CDR3 coding DNA: TGTGCCAGCAGCTTCGGAGGGCTCAGCTTGAATCAGCCCCAGCATTTT.

This clone appeared a few times. The J gene is TRBJ2-2, the V gene TRBV7-2; D might be TRBD2 (6 bases). Trimming removed 1 base at V and 7 bases at J, with 13 bases between. Germline loops: CDR1 SGHTA, CDR2 FQGNSA. The CDR3 is 15 amino acids. This chain's CDR3 is CASSLEGVRGGELFF. CDR3 sequence (DNA): TGTGCCAGCAGCTTAGAAGGCGTGCGGGGCGGGGAGCTGTTTTTT.

V usage is TRBV29-1 and J usage is TRBJ2-1; D not certain. The V end lost 8 bases, the J end lost 0 bases, and 20 bases lay between the germline ends. The CDR3 contains 16 residues. Germline loops: CDR1 SQVTM, CDR2 ANQGSEA. The CDR3 loop reads CSTANYLALSYNEQFF. The CDR3 region has the DNA TGCAGCACTGCGAACTACCTCGCCCTCTCCTACAATGAGCAGTTCTTC.

This clone was seen a few times. The CDR3 DNA reads TGTGCCAGCAGCCAAGATCTTGTGAACACTGAAGCTTTCTTT. This codes for CASSQDLVNTEAFF. This chain connects TRBV3-1 (or the pseudogene TRBV3-2) to TRBJ1-1; no firm D call. V was pared by 0 bases and J by 0 bases, with 5 bases between. Per the germline V gene, CDR1 is LGHDT and CDR2 is YNNKEL (reference sequence). The CDR3 contains 14 residues.

The V and J genes are TRBV30 and TRBJ2-3; TRBD1 might be the D (5 bases). Germline CDR1 GTSNPN, CDR2 SVGIG (reference sequence). This CDR3 has 13 amino acids. V lost 0 bases to trimming and J lost 2 bases, with 6 bases between them. CDR3 protein: CAWSVQVTDTQYF. The DNA for the CDR3 is TGTGCCTGGAGTGTACAGGTCACAGATACGCAGTATTTT.

V is TRBV10-3 and J is TRBJ1-2; the D gene is possibly TRBD1 (5 bases). Germline V CDR1 and CDR2: ENHRY, SYGVKD. The CDR3 length is 13 residues. V lost 0 bases and J 8 bases, leaving 10 bases between the germline ends. Written as DNA, the CDR3 is TGTGCCATCAGTGAGTCGACGGGGGTCGGCTACACCTTC. Translation: CAISESTGVGYTF.

CDR3 sequence (DNA): TGTGCCAGCAGTGAATGGGACAGGGGCGATGGCTACACCTTC. Amino acid sequence: CASSEWDRGDGYTF. The chain has TRBV2 and TRBJ1-2; 10 positions agree with TRBD1. Germline V CDR1 and CDR2: SNHLY, FYNNEI. The CDR3 covers 14 residues. Unmatched junction bases numbered 3, after V lost 2 bases and J lost 6 bases.

The rearrangement uses TRBV7-9 and TRBJ2-2; unclear D gene. V was shortened by 5 bases and J by 0 bases, with 7 bases between the two germline ends. CDR1 SEHNR and CDR2 FQNEAQ come from the germline V gene (reference sequence). The CDR3 is made up of 14 amino acids. The CDR3 DNA is TGTGCCAGCAGCAGCGAATCGAACACCGGGGAGCTGTTTTTT. Amino acids: CASSSESNTGELFF. Full variable domain (rest looked up from reference TRBV7-9 and TRBJ2-2): DTGVSQNPRHKITKRGQNVTFRCDPISEHNRLYWYRQTLGQGPEFLTYFQNEAQLEKSRLLSDRFSAERPKGSFSTLEIQRTEQGDSAMYLCASSSESNTGELFFGEGSRLTVL.

This clone was detected once. J is TRBJ2-3 and V is TRBV27, with TRBD2 identical over 9 bases. The CDR3 spans 16 residues. J lost 4 bases, V lost 8 bases, and 13 bases had no gene match. The germline V gene encodes CDR1 MNHEY and CDR2 SMNVEV (reference sequence). CDR3 in amino acids: CASQINSGRRPDTQYF. DNA for the CDR3: TGTGCCAGCCAGATCAACAGCGGGAGGCGCCCAGATACGCAGTATTTT.

J is TRBJ2-1 and V is TRBV20-1; perhaps TRBD1 as D (6 bases). Germline V gene lookup returns CDR1 DFQATT and CDR2 SNEGSKA (reference sequence). CDR3 length equals 13 residues. V was shortened by 3 bases and J by 3 bases, with 9 bases between the two germline ends. The CDR3 DNA sequence: TGCAGTGCTAGTAACAGGGACTACAATGAGCAGTTCTTC. Translation: CSASNRDYNEQFF.

V is TRBV30 and J is TRBJ1-2, with D perhaps TRBD1 (5 bases). The CDR3 covers 16 residues. The germline V gene has CDR1 GTSNPN and CDR2 SVGIG (reference sequence). Trimming shortened V by 4 bases and J by 8 bases, and 26 bases separated the two germline ends. CDR3 protein: CAWIGTGPTPQWGYTF. DNA for the CDR3: TGTGCCTGGATAGGAACAGGACCCACCCCCCAGTGGGGCTACACCTTC.

V gene TRBV10-2 combines with J gene TRBJ2-1; 8 nucleotides agree with TRBD2. The CDR3 loop spans 14 amino acids. Germline V gene lookup returns CDR1 WSHSY and CDR2 SAAADI. After removal of 7 bases from V and 8 bases from J, the junction contained 10 bases not matched to a gene. DNA for the CDR3: TGCGCCAGCATTAGAGCGGGGGTGAGGGATGAGCAGTTCTTC. It is translated as CASIRAGVRDEQFF.

The V and J genes are TRBV25-1 and TRBJ2-7; 7 bases fit TRBD1. The CDR3 contains 13 residues. Germline V gene lookup returns CDR1 MGHDK and CDR2 SYGVNS. The V and J ends lost 8 bases and 6 bases, in that order; junction bases with no gene match: 10. The CDR3: CASSKTGTGEQYF. The DNA for the CDR3 is TGTGCCAGCTCTAAGACAGGGACGGGCGAGCAGTACTTC.

This clone was seen just once. The CDR3 nucleotides read TGTGCCAGCAGTACCCGGGACTGGTCCTCTGGAAACACCATATATTTT. It encodes CASSTRDWSSGNTIYF. The J gene is TRBJ1-3, the V gene TRBV28; D is perhaps TRBD1 (5 bases). Germline values: CDR1 MDHEN, CDR2 SYDVKM. V was clipped by 5 bases and J by 0 bases, with 14 bases between them. This CDR3 is 16 amino acids long.

The V and J genes are TRBV28 and TRBJ1-4, with TRBD1 matching 8 bases. V lost 5 bases and J lost 5; bases outside the gene matches: 4. The CDR3 is made up of 14 amino acids. Per the germline V gene, CDR1 is MDHEN and CDR2 is SYDVKM. CDR3 protein: CASSLQGGNEKLFF. The CDR3 DNA reads as TGTGCCAGCAGTCTACAGGGGGGGAATGAAAAACTGTTTTTT.

The rearrangement uses TRBV18 and TRBJ2-5, with TRBD2 as a possible D gene (6 bases). The CDR3 loop spans 15 amino acids. Germline CDR1 is KGHSH and CDR2 is LQKENI. V lost 2 bases and J lost 5, with 15 bases in between. CDR3 protein: CASSPGRTSRETQYF. DNA of the CDR3: TGTGCCAGCTCACCAGGGAGGACATCTCGGGAGACCCAGTACTTC. Together with reference TRBV18 and TRBJ2-5, the CDR3 gives the full variable domain: NAGVMQNPRHLVRRRGQEARLRCSPMKGHSHVYWYRQLPEEGLKFMVYLQKENIIDESGMPKERFSAEFPKEGPSILRIQQVVRGDSAAYFCASSPGRTSRETQYFGPGTRLLVL.

The chain combines TRBV7-2 with TRBJ2-3; possibly TRBD2 for D (5 bases). The CDR3 contains 14 residues. Germline CDR1 is SGHTA and CDR2 is FQGNSA. V shed 2 bases and J shed 2 bases, with 8 bases lying between them. CDR3 sequence: CASSLSGFTDTQYF. CDR3 bases: TGTGCCAGCAGCTTAAGCGGATTCACAGATACGCAGTATTTT. The variable domain in full, with the rest retrieved from reference TRBV7-2 and TRBJ2-3, is GAGVSQSPSNKVTEKGKDVELRCDPISGHTALYWYRQSLGQGLEFLIYFQGNSAPDKSGLPSDRFSAERTGGSVSTLTIQRTQQEDSAVYLCASSLSGFTDTQYFGPGTRLTVL.

In this sample, this clone turned up once. CDR3 bases: TGTGCCAGCAGCCAACTGGGACAGGCGACTAGCTCGTTCTTC. As protein: CASSQLGQATSSFF. The chain links TRBV3-1 (or the pseudogene TRBV3-2) to TRBJ2-1; tentatively, D is TRBD1 (8 bases). Germline values: CDR1 LGHDT, CDR2 YNNKEL (reference sequence). V lost 2 bases, J lost 15 bases, and 20 bases lay in between. This CDR3 contains 14 residues.

The chain couples TRBV3-1 (or the pseudogene TRBV3-2) to TRBJ1-3; D uncertain. Germline CDR1 reads LGHDT; CDR2 reads YNNKEL (reference sequence). The V gene lost 5 bases and the J gene lost 0 bases, with 5 bases spanning the gap. The CDR3 is 13 amino acids. DNA for the CDR3: TGTGCCAGCAGCATCAACTCTGGAAACACCATATATTTT. Translated: CASSINSGNTIYF.

The rearrangement joins TRBV5-4 to TRBJ2-1; 9 nucleotides agree with TRBD2. The V and J ends lost 4 bases and 8 bases, in that order; junction bases with no gene match: 10. There are 15 residues in the CDR3. CDR1 is SGHNT and CDR2 is YYREEE in the germline V gene (reference sequence). The CDR3 DNA reads as TGTGCCAGCAGCACCTTAGCGGGAGTTGGAGATGAGCAGTTCTTC. Encoded protein: CASSTLAGVGDEQFF.

V is TRBV6-5 and J is TRBJ1-3; D gene ambiguous. CDR1 MNHEY and CDR2 SVGAGI come from the germline V gene. V lost 6 bases, J lost 0 bases, and 12 bases lay in between. The CDR3 runs 15 residues. The CDR3 nucleotides read TGTGCCAGCAGCCCCATTGACACCTCTGGAAACACCATATATTTT. It encodes CASSPIDTSGNTIYF.

The chain recombines TRBV3-1 (or the pseudogene TRBV3-2) with TRBJ2-5, with a possible D match to TRBD2 (6 bases). CDR3 length: 14 amino acids. Germline CDR1 reads LGHDT; CDR2 reads YNNKEL (reference sequence). Deletions cut 8 bases from V and 1 base from J, with 14 bases between. The chain's CDR3 is CASRYLASQETQYF. The DNA for the CDR3 is TGTGCCAGCCGGTACCTAGCGAGCCAAGAGACCCAGTACTTC.

The chain recombines TRBV28 with TRBJ1-1, with 8 bases fitting TRBD1. This CDR3 contains 12 residues. J lost 8 bases, V lost 6 bases, and 5 bases had no gene match. Germline-derived CDR1 and CDR2 are MDHEN and SYDVKM. The CDR3 sequence is CASSTDRVEAFF. The CDR3 bases are TGTGCCAGCAGCACGGACAGGGTGGAAGCTTTCTTT. Full variable domain (missing parts from reference TRBV28 and TRBJ1-1): DVKVTQSSRYLVKRTGEKVFLECVQDMDHENMFWYRQDPGLGLRLIYFSYDVKMKEKGDIPEGYSVSREKKERFSLILESASTNQTSMYLCASSTDRVEAFFGQGTRLTVV.